These 10 T cell receptor beta chains were all obtained from the same sample, sequenced in a study of early T cells in non-severe SARS-CoV-2 infection. MiXCR, run by TCRdb on the 5' RACE reads, gives a single entry per CDR3 protein. The sample holds about 64,000 distinct CDR3 sequences; about 12% are singletons and the top ten take 4% to 4.5%. The source material was whole blood. The source of these receptors is an adult who was a healthcare worker with PCR-confirmed SARS-CoV-2 infection or an uninfected control (not recorded which).

To note about this clonotype: Possible read error: a much larger clone is one base away. V and J are TRBV11-2 and TRBJ2-2; D perhaps matches TRBD1 (7 bases). Per the germline V gene, CDR1 is SGHAT and CDR2 is FQNNGV. The CDR3 has 17 amino acids. CDR3 residues: CASSSTGQRANTGGLFF. The CDR3 DNA follows: TGTGCCAGCAGCTCAACGGGACAGAGGGCGAACACCGGGGGGCTGTTTTTT.

This clonotype was seen many times. The chain links TRBV18 to TRBJ2-7; TRBD1 aligns across 12 bases. This CDR3 region has 13 residues. After removal of 3 bases from V and 11 bases from J, the junction contained 5 bases not matched to a gene. CDR1 and CDR2 (germline): KGHSH, LQKENI. In DNA, the CDR3 is TGTGCCAGCTCACCCCGGGACAGGGGGCCGGAGTACTTC. This gives the protein CASSPRDRGPEYF.

This chain links TRBV9 with TRBJ1-1, with a possible D match to TRBD1 (5 bases). This CDR3 is built from 16 residues. Germline V CDR1 and CDR2: SGDLS, YYNGEE. Trimming cost V 3 bases and J 3 bases, with 18 bases left between them. CDR3 in amino acids: CASSAVLGTVYTEAFF. The CDR3 DNA is TGTGCCAGCAGCGCCGTGCTGGGGACGGTTTACACTGAAGCTTTCTTT.

This clonotype was recorded at least ten times. The chain combines TRBV12-3 or TRBV12-4 with TRBJ1-1; TRBD1 matches 12 bases. The CDR3 has 16 residues. Unmatched junction bases numbered 9, after V lost 5 bases and J lost 5 bases. Here the CDR3 reads CASSQGQGAWGTEAFF. CDR3 bases: TGTGCCAGCAGTCAGGGACAGGGGGCTTGGGGGACTGAAGCTTTCTTT.

This clonotype has more than one count but fewer than ten. The rearrangement uses TRBV24-1 and TRBJ2-1; D not resolved. V was cut by 5 bases and J by 6 bases, with 7 bases left in between. The CDR3 has 12 residues. Germline V gene data show CDR1 as KGHDR and CDR2 as SFDVKD. The CDR3: CATSATANEQFF. The CDR3 region has the DNA TGTGCCACCAGTGCAACAGCCAATGAGCAGTTCTTC.

This clonotype has only a few counts. The CDR3 DNA reads as TGTGCTAGTGGTTTGGCCCGGGACAAGAGGTACTTC. Translating it yields CASGLARDKRYF. This chain connects TRBV12-5 to TRBJ2-7; D perhaps matches TRBD1 (6 bases). Trimming left V 1 base short and J 12 bases short, with 13 bases between. The germline gives CDR1 LGHNT, CDR2 FRNRAP. The CDR3 consists of 12 residues. The whole variable domain, filled in from reference TRBV12-5 and TRBJ2-7, reads DARVTQTPRHKVTEMGQEVTMRCQPILGHNTVFWYRQTMMQGLELLAYFRNRAPLDDSGMPKDRFSAEMPDATLATLKIQPSEPRDSAVYFCASGLARDKRYFGPGTRLTVT.

This clonotype was observed once. The chain links TRBV5-1 to TRBJ1-3; D gene ambiguous. Germline CDR1 is SGHRS and CDR2 is YFSETQ. V lost 1 base to trimming and J lost 0 bases, with 8 bases between them. There are 15 residues in the CDR3. The chain's CDR3 is CASSLSGSSGNTIYF. CDR3 nucleotide sequence: TGCGCCAGCAGCTTGTCGGGGAGCTCTGGAAACACCATATATTTT.

The chain uses TRBV29-1 and TRBJ2-1; tentatively, D is TRBD1 (6 bases). V was clipped by 1 base and J by 9 bases, with 19 bases between them. The CDR3 consists of 15 residues. Germline V gene data show CDR1 as SQVTM and CDR2 as ANQGSEA. The chain's CDR3 is CSVEVLAGVTGEQFF. The CDR3 nucleotides read TGCAGCGTTGAAGTGTTGGCAGGGGTCACCGGTGAGCAGTTCTTC.

The chain is built from TRBV11-2 and TRBJ2-1, with 12 bases that match TRBD2. The CDR3 loop spans 17 amino acids. CDR1 is SGHAT, CDR2 FQNNGV, per germline. Losses at the gene ends were 3 bases for V and 8 bases for J; bases not matched to a gene: 11. CDR3 coding DNA: TGTGCCAGCAGCTTTGGGGCCCTAGCGGGGGGGCCCGATGAGCAGTTCTTC. Its translation is CASSFGALAGGPDEQFF.

This chain joins TRBV29-1 and TRBJ1-2, with a possible D match to TRBD1 (6 bases). The CDR3 length is 15 residues. CDR1 and CDR2 (germline): SQVTM, ANQGSEA. Trimming took 0 bases from V and 0 from J, leaving 11 bases between them. The CDR3 spells CSVEEGRGPNYGYTF. The CDR3 nucleotides read TGCAGCGTTGAAGAGGGCAGGGGTCCTAACTATGGCTACACCTTC.